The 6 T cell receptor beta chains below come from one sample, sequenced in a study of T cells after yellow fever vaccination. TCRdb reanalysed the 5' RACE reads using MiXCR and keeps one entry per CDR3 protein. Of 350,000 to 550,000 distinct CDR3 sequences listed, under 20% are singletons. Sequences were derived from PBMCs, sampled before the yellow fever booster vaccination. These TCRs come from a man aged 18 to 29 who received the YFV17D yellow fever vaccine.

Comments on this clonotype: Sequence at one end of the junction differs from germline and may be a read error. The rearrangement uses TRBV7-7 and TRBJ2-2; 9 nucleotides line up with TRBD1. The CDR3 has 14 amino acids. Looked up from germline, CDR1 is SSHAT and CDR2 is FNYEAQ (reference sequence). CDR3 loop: CASSRQGGTGELFF. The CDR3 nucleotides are TGTGCTAGCAGCCGACAGGGGGGCACCGGGGAGCTGTTTTTT. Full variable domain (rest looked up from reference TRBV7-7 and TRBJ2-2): GAGVSQSPRYKVTKRGQDVTLRCDPISSHATLYWYQQALGQGPEFLTYFNYEAQPDKSGLPSDRFSAERPEGSISTLTIQRTEQRDSAMYRCASSRQGGTGELFFGEGSRLTVL.

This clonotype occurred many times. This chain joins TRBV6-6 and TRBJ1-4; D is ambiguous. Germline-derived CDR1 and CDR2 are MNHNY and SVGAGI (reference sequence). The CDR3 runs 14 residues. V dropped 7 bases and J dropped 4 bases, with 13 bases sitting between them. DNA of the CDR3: TGTGCCAGCACTGCTGGCCTACGTAATGAAAAACTGTTTTTT. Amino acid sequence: CASTAGLRNEKLFF.

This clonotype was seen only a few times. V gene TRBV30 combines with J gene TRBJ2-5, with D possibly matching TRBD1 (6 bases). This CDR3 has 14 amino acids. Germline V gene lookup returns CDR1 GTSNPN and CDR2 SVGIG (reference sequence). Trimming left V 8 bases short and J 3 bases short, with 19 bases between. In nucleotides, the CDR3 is TGTGCCGGGGAACCGCCATCAGGGGAAGAGACCCAGTACTTC. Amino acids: CAGEPPSGEETQYF.

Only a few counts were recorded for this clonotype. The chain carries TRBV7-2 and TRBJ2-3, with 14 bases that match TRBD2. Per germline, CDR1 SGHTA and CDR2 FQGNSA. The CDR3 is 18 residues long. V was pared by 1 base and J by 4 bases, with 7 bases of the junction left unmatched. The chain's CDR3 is CASSLGRLAGGHADTQYF. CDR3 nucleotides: TGTGCCAGCAGCTTAGGCCGACTAGCGGGGGGGCATGCAGATACGCAGTATTTT.

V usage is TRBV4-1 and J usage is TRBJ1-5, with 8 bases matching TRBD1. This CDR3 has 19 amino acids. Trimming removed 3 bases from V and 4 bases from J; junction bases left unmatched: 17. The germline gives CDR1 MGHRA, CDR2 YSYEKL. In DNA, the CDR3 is TGCGCCAGCAGCCACCCCGACTGGACAGGGACTATACGGAATCAGCCCCAGCATTTT. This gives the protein CASSHPDWTGTIRNQPQHF.

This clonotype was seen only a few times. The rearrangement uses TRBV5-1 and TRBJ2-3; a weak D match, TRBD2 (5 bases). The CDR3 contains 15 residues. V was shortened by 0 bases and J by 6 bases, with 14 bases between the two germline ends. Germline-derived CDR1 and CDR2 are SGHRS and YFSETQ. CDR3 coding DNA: TGCGCCAGCAGCTTGGACCCTAGCACGGGCGATACGCAGTATTTT. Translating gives CASSLDPSTGDTQYF.